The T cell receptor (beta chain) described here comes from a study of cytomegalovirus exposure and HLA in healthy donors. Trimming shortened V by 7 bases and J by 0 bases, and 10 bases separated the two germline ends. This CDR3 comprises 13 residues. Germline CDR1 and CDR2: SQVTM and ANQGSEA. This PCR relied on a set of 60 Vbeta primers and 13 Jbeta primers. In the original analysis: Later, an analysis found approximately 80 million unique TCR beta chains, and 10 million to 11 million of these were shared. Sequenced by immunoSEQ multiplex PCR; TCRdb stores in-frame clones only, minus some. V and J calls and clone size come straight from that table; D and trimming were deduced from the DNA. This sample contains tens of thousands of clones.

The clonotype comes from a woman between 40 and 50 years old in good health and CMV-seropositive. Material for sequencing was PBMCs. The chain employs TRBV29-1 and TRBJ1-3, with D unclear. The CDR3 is CSAQRFSGNTIYF. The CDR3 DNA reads TGCAGCGCCCAGAGGTTCTCTGGAAACACCATATATTTT.